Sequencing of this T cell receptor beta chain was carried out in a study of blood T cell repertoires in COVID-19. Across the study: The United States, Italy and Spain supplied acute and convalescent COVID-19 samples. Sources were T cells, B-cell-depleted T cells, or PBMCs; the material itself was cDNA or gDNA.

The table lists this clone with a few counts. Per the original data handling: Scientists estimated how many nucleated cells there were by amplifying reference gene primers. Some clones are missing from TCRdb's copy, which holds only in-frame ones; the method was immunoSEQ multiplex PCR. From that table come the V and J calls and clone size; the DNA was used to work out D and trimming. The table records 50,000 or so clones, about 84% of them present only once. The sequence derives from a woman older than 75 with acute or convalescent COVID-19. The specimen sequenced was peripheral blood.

CDR3 sequence: CASSSGITPFTDTQYF. DNA for the CDR3: TGTGCCAGCAGCTCGGGAATCACCCCTTTCACAGATACGCAGTATTTT. V is TRBV11-1 and J is TRBJ2-3; D is perhaps TRBD2 (5 bases). Germline values: CDR1 SGHAT, CDR2 FQDESV (reference sequence). Trimming took off 4 bases at V and 2 bases at J, with 16 bases between the two ends. This CDR3 contains 16 residues.